One and the same sample provided the 5 T cell receptor beta chains below, sequenced in a study of cytomegalovirus exposure and HLA in healthy donors. Assay used: immunoSEQ multiplex PCR; TCRdb lists only in-frame clones, some missing. The table includes 150,000 to 200,000 clones, about 86% detected once. The sample comprised PBMCs. The receptors originated from a woman aged 18-29 years in good health and CMV-seronegative.

V gene TRBV11-3 combines with J gene TRBJ2-1; no clear D gene. The CDR3 covers 12 residues. Germline CDR1 SGHNT, CDR2 YENEEA. V lost 4 bases, J lost 10 bases, and 11 bases lay in between. CDR3 protein: CASSSRTEEQFF. In nucleotides, the CDR3 is TGTGCCAGCAGCTCCCGAACGGAGGAGCAGTTCTTC.

The chain uses TRBV7-2 and TRBJ2-5, with D tentatively TRBD1 (6 bases). The V end was cut by 5 bases, the J end by 5 bases, with 18 bases between. The germline V gene has CDR1 SGHTA and CDR2 FQGNSA. This CDR3 spans 15 amino acids. CDR3 sequence: CASSGMGAPKETQYF. CDR3 nucleotide sequence: TGTGCCAGCAGCGGGATGGGGGCCCCTAAGGAGACCCAGTACTTC.

CDR3 loop: CASRAQSNEKLFF. CDR3 sequence (DNA): TGTGCCAGTAGAGCACAGTCGAATGAAAAACTGTTTTTT. This sequence joins TRBV19 and TRBJ1-4; D gene uncertain. The CDR3 sequence is 13 residues long. Germline CDR1 reads LNHDA; CDR2 reads SQIVND (reference sequence). The V end lost 6 bases, the J end lost 5 bases, and 10 bases lay between the germline ends.

This clone occurred once. The rearrangement links TRBV5-8 to TRBJ1-2, with D unresolved. Trimming cost V 3 bases and J 5 bases, with 11 bases left between them. Looked up from germline, CDR1 is SGHTS and CDR2 is YDEGEE. The CDR3 spans 13 residues. The CDR3 spells CASSWSRSYGYTF. The CDR3 DNA sequence: TGTGCCAGCAGCTGGTCCAGGTCTTATGGCTACACCTTC.

The rearrangement uses TRBV19 and TRBJ1-1; no clear D. V lost 8 bases and J 5 bases, leaving 9 bases between the germline ends. The CDR3 covers 11 residues. Germline CDR1 LNHDA, CDR2 SQIVND (reference sequence). The CDR3: CASGQETEAFF. DNA of the CDR3: TGTGCCAGTGGGCAGGAAACTGAAGCTTTCTTT.